The 25 T cell receptor beta chains reported below all come from one sample, sequenced in a study of T-cell reconstitution after alpha-beta-depleted transplantation in children. Unique molecular identifiers were used to barcode this TCRbeta library. TCRdb called the PCR reads again in MiXCR, with one record for every CDR3 protein. Seen here are almost 600,000 distinct CDR3 sequences, 27% observed once, and the top ten hold approximately 39%. The sample in question was PBMCs, obtained before TCRalphabeta/CD19-depleted stem cell transplant. The origin of the receptors is a boy in the first two years of life with Wiskott-Aldrich syndrome, due to receive a stem cell transplant.

This clonotype was counted a few times. The chain couples TRBV10-3 to TRBJ1-5, with unresolved D. This CDR3 region has 13 residues. V dropped 2 bases and J dropped 9 bases, with 11 bases sitting between them. The germline V gene encodes CDR1 ENHRY and CDR2 SYGVKD. The CDR3, as DNA: TGTGCCATCAGTGAGCCAGGTCCGGGGCCCCAGCATTTT. Translating it yields CAISEPGPGPQHF.

The chain uses TRBV18 and TRBJ2-1, with 10 bases aligning to TRBD2. V lost 3 bases, J lost 2 bases, and 7 bases stayed unmatched. The germline CDR1 and CDR2 sequences are KGHSH and LQKENI. The CDR3 has 17 amino acids. The CDR3 nucleotides are TGTGCCAGCTCACCTTTAGCAGCGGGAGGGCCCTACAATGAGCAGTTCTTC. This gives the protein CASSPLAAGGPYNEQFF.

This clonotype was seen only a few times. V gene TRBV7-9 combines with J gene TRBJ1-1; D gene unclear. Germline loops: CDR1 SEHNR, CDR2 FQNEAQ (reference sequence). Deletions cut 5 bases from V and 0 bases from J, with 16 bases between. CDR3 length: 16 residues. This CDR3 reads CASSTAGGSLNTEAFF. The CDR3 DNA sequence: TGTGCCAGCAGCACTGCGGGCGGTTCCTTGAACACTGAAGCTTTCTTT.

The chain uses TRBV4-1 and TRBJ2-3; tentative D call: TRBD2 (6 bases). CDR1 is MGHRA, CDR2 YSYEKL, per germline. The CDR3 covers 16 residues. V was cut by 6 bases and J by 0 bases, with 16 bases left in between. CDR3 residues: CASSLAREASTDTQYF. DNA of the CDR3: TGCGCCAGCAGTTTAGCAAGGGAGGCCAGCACAGATACGCAGTATTTT.

This clonotype came up a few times. The chain carries TRBV5-6 and TRBJ2-7; the match to TRBD1 covers 7 bases. V lost 3 bases and J lost 4; bases outside the gene matches: 10. The V gene's germline CDR1 is SGHDT and CDR2 YYEEEE. The length of the CDR3 is 15 residues. Written as DNA, the CDR3 is TGTGCCAGCAGCTACGACCCGGGACAGACTTACGAGCAGTACTTC. Protein: CASSYDPGQTYEQYF.

J is TRBJ2-7 and V is TRBV4-2; the match to TRBD1 covers 8 bases. The CDR3 has 15 amino acids. Germline trimming cut 4 bases from V and 6 bases from J; bases unmatched to any gene: 11. CDR1 and CDR2 from the germline V gene are LGHNA and YNFKEQ. DNA of the CDR3: TGTGCCAGCAGCCTAGGTGCTGGACAGGGTGTCGAGCAGTACTTC. Translating gives CASSLGAGQGVEQYF.

This sequence joins TRBV27 and TRBJ2-5; 7 nucleotides match TRBD1. V dropped 8 bases and J dropped 5; count of bases not matched to a gene: 8. Germline V gene sequence: CDR1 MNHEY, CDR2 SMNVEV (reference sequence). The CDR3 runs to 13 residues. This chain's CDR3 is CASQEGAEETQYF. CDR3 coding DNA: TGTGCCAGCCAAGAGGGGGCCGAGGAGACCCAGTACTTC.

This clonotype was seen only once. The chain joins TRBV7-2 to TRBJ1-5, with D perhaps TRBD1 (5 bases). The CDR3 sequence is 13 residues long. V was cut by 8 bases and J by 7 bases, with 15 bases left in between. Germline lookup yields CDR1 SGHTA and CDR2 FQGNSA. Here the CDR3 DNA reads TGTGCCAGCGGGGCTTGGGGTAGGCAGCCCCAGCATTTT. Amino acids: CASGAWGRQPQHF.

The genes are TRBV5-1 and TRBJ2-7, with 7 bases lining up with TRBD1. With V trimmed by 4 bases and J by 3 bases, 7 bases remained unmatched. The CDR3 runs to 14 residues. Germline assignment: CDR1 SGHRS and CDR2 YFSETQ. CDR3 bases: TGCGCCAGCAGCCACGGGGACAGTTACTACGAGCAGTACTTC. Encoded protein: CASSHGDSYYEQYF. The variable domain in full, with the rest retrieved from reference TRBV5-1 and TRBJ2-7, is KAGVTQTPRYLIKTRGQQVTLSCSPISGHRSVSWYQQTPGQGLQFLFEYFSETQRNKGNFPGRFSGRQFSNSRSEMNVSTLELGDSALYLCASSHGDSYYEQYFGPGTRLTVT.

This clonotype was seen a few times. For the CDR3, the DNA is TGTGCCAGCAGCACCCGGGACTGGAACGGCGATGAGCAGTTCTTC. Protein: CASSTRDWNGDEQFF. The rearrangement links TRBV12-3 or TRBV12-4 to TRBJ2-1; tentatively, D is TRBD2 (6 bases). The V gene lost 6 bases and the J gene lost 8 bases, with 20 bases spanning the gap. The CDR3 spans 15 residues.

The V and J genes are TRBV28 and TRBJ2-7; 8 bases are a match to TRBD1. The junction had 7 bases not matched to a gene; V was cut back by 7 bases and J by 5 bases. Germline loops: CDR1 MDHEN, CDR2 SYDVKM. The CDR3 is 13 amino acids. In DNA, the CDR3 is TGTGCCAGCATAGGACAGGGTTTTAACGAGCAGTACTTC. Its translation: CASIGQGFNEQYF. The whole variable domain, remainder taken from reference TRBV28 and TRBJ2-7, is DVKVTQSSRYLVKRTGEKVFLECVQDMDHENMFWYRQDPGLGLRLIYFSYDVKMKEKGDIPEGYSVSREKKERFSLILESASTNQTSMYLCASIGQGFNEQYFGPGTRLTVT.

The rearrangement joins TRBV15 to TRBJ2-2, with 9 bases matching TRBD1. CDR1 LNHNV and CDR2 YYDKDF come from the germline V gene (reference sequence). There are 15 residues in the CDR3. The V segment lost 8 bases and the J segment 5 bases; nucleotides outside the gene matches: 9. In nucleotides, the CDR3 is TGTGCCACCCTTGCCGGGACAGGGCTAACCGGGGAGCTGTTTTTT. This gives the protein CATLAGTGLTGELFF.

This chain uses TRBV9 with TRBJ2-7; unclear D gene. With 3 bases removed from V and 9 bases from J, the gap between germline ends came to 16 bases. Germline V CDR1 and CDR2: SGDLS, YYNGEE. The CDR3 is 13 residues long. The CDR3 nucleotides are TGTGCCAGCAGCGAATATGGTGGAGTTCCGCAGTACTTC. It encodes CASSEYGGVPQYF.

The chain uses TRBV20-1 and TRBJ1-3; D gene uncertain. The CDR3 spans 12 residues. Germline CDR1 is DFQATT and CDR2 is SNEGSKA (reference sequence). The germline V and J ends were trimmed by 7 bases and 2 bases, with 9 bases remaining between them. CDR3 bases: TGCAGTGGCGCCGGGGCTGGAAACACCATATATTTT. It is translated as CSGAGAGNTIYF.

The chain couples TRBV6-6 to TRBJ1-1; D call uncertain. The germline CDR1 and CDR2 sequences are MNHNY and SVGAGI (reference sequence). V gave up 2 bases and J gave up 4 bases, with 5 bases separating them. This CDR3 has 12 amino acids. CDR3 sequence (DNA): TGTGCCAGCAGTTACCTTGGCACTGAAGCTTTCTTT. Translating it yields CASSYLGTEAFF.

The chain couples TRBV20-1 to TRBJ2-4, with TRBD2 matching 7 bases. Trimming removed 3 bases from V and 1 base from J; junction bases left unmatched: 12. CDR3 size: 17 residues. Germline-derived CDR1 and CDR2 are DFQATT and SNEGSKA (reference sequence). CDR3 DNA: TGCAGTGCTAGCAAGGCTAGCGGAGGGGTGGCCAAAAACATTCAGTACTTC. This encodes CSASKASGGVAKNIQYF.

The V and J genes are TRBV27 and TRBJ1-2; 7 bases align to TRBD1. J was trimmed by 2 bases and V by 6 bases; bases with no gene match: 12. This CDR3 contains 16 residues. The germline V gene has CDR1 MNHEY and CDR2 SMNVEV (reference sequence). The CDR3: CASSKLTGLLNYGYTF. CDR3 coding DNA: TGTGCCAGCAGCAAGCTGACAGGGTTGCTAAACTATGGCTACACCTTC.

The chain recombines TRBV4-2 with TRBJ2-3, with D perhaps TRBD2 (6 bases). Trimming removed 2 bases from V and 5 bases from J, with 17 bases in between. The germline V gene encodes CDR1 LGHNA and CDR2 YNFKEQ. The CDR3 consists of 16 residues. The CDR3 bases are TGTGCCAGCAGCCAAACCGGGACTGGCAAGCGAGATACGCAGTATTTT. This sequence encodes CASSQTGTGKRDTQYF.

The gene calls are TRBV20-1 and TRBJ2-7; D call uncertain. Germline CDR1 DFQATT, CDR2 SNEGSKA (reference sequence). The ends were cut back, 4 bases at V and 2 bases at J, with 6 bases in the middle. CDR3 length: 11 residues. This chain's CDR3 is CSANWAYEQYF. The CDR3 nucleotides read TGCAGTGCTAATTGGGCCTACGAGCAGTACTTC.

The chain has TRBV27 and TRBJ2-1, with D unclear. Germline values: CDR1 MNHEY, CDR2 SMNVEV (reference sequence). The V end was cut by 5 bases, the J end by 5 bases, with 19 bases between. This CDR3 is built from 16 residues. The CDR3 DNA follows: TGTGCCAGCAGTCTTATTCCCTCGCCGGTTAACAATGAGCAGTTCTTC. Encoded protein: CASSLIPSPVNNEQFF.

CDR3 nucleotide sequence: TGTGCCAGCAGTTACGCCGGTGGGACTGAAGCTTTCTTT. It translates to CASSYAGGTEAFF. V usage is TRBV6-6 and J usage is TRBJ1-1; D is ambiguous. This CDR3 has 13 amino acids. CDR1 and CDR2 (germline): MNHNY, SVGAGI (reference sequence). V was cut by 2 bases and J by 5 bases, with 9 bases left in between.

In this sample, this clonotype turned up once. V gene TRBV5-1 combines with J gene TRBJ2-7, with 8 bases matching TRBD2. Germline assignment: CDR1 SGHRS and CDR2 YFSETQ. Germline trimming cut 1 base from V and 3 bases from J; bases unmatched to any gene: 6. The CDR3 length is 15 residues. The CDR3 protein is CASSLYGGENYEQYF. In DNA, the CDR3 is TGCGCCAGCAGCTTGTACGGGGGGGAAAACTACGAGCAGTACTTC.

The chain links TRBV5-1 to TRBJ2-7, with TRBD2 matching 11 bases. J gave up 8 bases and V 4 bases, and 8 bases lay outside the gene matches. The CDR3 length is 14 residues. Germline values: CDR1 SGHRS, CDR2 YFSETQ. The CDR3 DNA is TGCGCCAGCAGCACCCTGACTAGCGGGACCCAGCAGTACTTC. This gives the protein CASSTLTSGTQQYF.

This sequence joins TRBV10-3 and TRBJ2-1, with D possibly being TRBD2 (5 bases). CDR1 and CDR2 (germline): ENHRY, SYGVKD. The CDR3 runs to 15 residues. V shed 4 bases and J shed 0 bases, with 10 bases lying between them. CDR3 bases: TGTGCCATCAGTGCGGACTCGAGCTCCTACAATGAGCAGTTCTTC. Protein product: CAISADSSSYNEQFF.

The CDR3 here is CASSGRPGSSYNEQFF. For the CDR3, the DNA is TGCGCCAGCAGCGGACGTCCGGGGAGCTCCTACAATGAGCAGTTCTTC. The rearrangement joins TRBV5-1 to TRBJ2-1, with a possible D match to TRBD2 (5 bases). Germline V gives CDR1 SGHRS, CDR2 YFSETQ. With 4 bases removed from V and 0 bases from J, the gap between germline ends came to 14 bases. There are 16 residues in the CDR3.